The 4 T cell receptor beta chains below come from one sample, sequenced in a study of tumor T cells in aggressive B-cell lymphoma. The data were produced by immunoSEQ multiplex PCR, yet TCRdb's version contains in-frame clones alone and is incomplete. Here the sample spans 1,700 or so clones, roughly 92% being singletons. Sample: tumor tissue. These receptor sequences come from an adult with diffuse large B cell lymphoma. Some clones in this sample may be carry-over from other donors' samples.

The chain couples TRBV15 to TRBJ2-6, with a tentative D call TRBD2 (6 bases). V lost 8 bases, J lost 1 base, and 12 bases lay in between. CDR1 is LNHNV and CDR2 is YYDKDF in the germline V gene (reference sequence). The CDR3 is 15 amino acids. For the CDR3, the DNA is TGTGCCACCGAGATGGGGGGTTCTGGGGCCAACGTCCTGACTTTC. This codes for CATEMGGSGANVLTF.

The rearrangement joins TRBV5-4 to TRBJ2-1; 10 positions agree with TRBD1. There are 15 residues in the CDR3. After removal of 5 bases from V and 7 bases from J, the junction contained 9 bases not matched to a gene. Germline CDR1 SGHNT, CDR2 YYREEE (reference sequence). The CDR3, as DNA: TGTGCCAGCAGTCCGGAGGGGACAGGGGTGAATGAGCAGTTCTTC. Its translation: CASSPEGTGVNEQFF.

This clone occurred once. The junction and the germline gene differ at one end; a read error may be behind it. The gene calls are TRBV28 and TRBJ1-2; D is perhaps TRBD1 (6 bases). The germline V gene has CDR1 MDHEN and CDR2 SYDVKM. This CDR3 region has 14 residues. As DNA, the CDR3 is TGTGTCAGCAGTCCCTCGGGGGGCATAGACGGCTACACCTTC. Translated, it gives CVSSPSGGIDGYTF.

This chain uses TRBV5-1 with TRBJ2-1, with a tentative D call TRBD1 (6 bases). The V and J ends lost 0 bases and 4 bases respectively, with 14 bases between them. CDR1 is SGHRS, CDR2 YFSETQ, per germline. There are 16 residues in the CDR3. CDR3 coding DNA: TGCGCCAGCAGCTTGGGAACAGGGTCGGGTTACAATGAGCAGTTCTTC. Its translation: CASSLGTGSGYNEQFF.